This T cell receptor beta chain was identified during a study of cytomegalovirus exposure and HLA in healthy donors (TCRdb year 2017). For the study in its entirety: An earlier analysis of approximately 600 of the donors reported 250 to 300 Gb of sequence data and approximately 110 million unique TCR beta sequences from 150 million to 200 million T cells. Roughly 300 gigabases of sequencing data and 91 million or so unique TCR sequences made up an early release that covered approximately 620 HLA-typed donors. A handful of DR-DQ haplotypes were handled as single units for association and clustering because linkage in the cohort was strong. The study combined high-throughput TCR immunosequencing, statistical association of individual TCRs with disease status, and machine learning to predict cytomegalovirus infection status. Besides the first cohort of 500 to 700 subjects, a separate validation cohort made up of about 120 different subjects was used. The study used immunosequencing to profile the T cell repertoires of 670 or so subjects and linked those repertoires to cytomegalovirus serostatus. Of the 398 genotyped donors, about 84% fell in the genetic ancestry cluster associated with self-reported Caucasian donors. Alongside the repertoire data, information on donor age, sex, ethnicity and CMV serostatus was compiled. Genome-wide SNP genotypes for about 55% of the roughly 670 donors were used in a later genetic analysis, which treated that subset as a discovery cohort. Rather than using new phenotypic data, the later analysis identified candidate immune exposures from TCR beta sequences and from how often those sequences occurred across donors. HLA typing covered class I and class II loci at four-digit resolution. The aim of the study was to test whether cataloging public T cell receptors could identify signatures of past pathogen exposure. Among roughly 400 genotyped donors of the cohort, an average of approximately 240,000 unique TCR beta nucleotide sequences was sequenced per donor, of which approximately 18% were non-productive. Typing coverage differed by locus: A, B, C, DRB1 and DQB1 were typed in about 620-630 donors, DQA1 in 500 to 550, DPA1 in approximately 600, and DPB1 in about 450. To study patterns of TCR occurrence, a later analysis re-analyzed previously published TCR beta repertoires from 650 to 750 donors and added high-resolution HLA genotyping. To decide whether each TCR beta V gene segment behaved as functional or pseudogenic, an earlier analysis of some 570 of the donors relied on high-throughput TCR beta sequencing. All discovery cohort repertoires had been generated using a single sequencing platform. On the study overall, not on this receptor specifically: According to a later analysis, TCR association rates differed among HLA loci, with DRB1 alleles showing the most associated TCRs and HLA-C alleles showing the fewest. It was suggested by the authors that the approach could potentially be generalized to other disease states and immunological phenotypes. In a later analysis, most CMV-associated TCR beta chains were found to appear HLA-restricted, with HLA associations seemingly driven largely by CMV exposure. A further reported finding was that TCR beta sequences accurately predicted the HLA-A and HLA-B alleles for most subjects in the first cohort. Correlated functional status among segregating V segments might be attributable to linkage disequilibrium, but an unknown experimental factor could not be ruled out. Strong co-occurrence of HLA alleles, especially DR and DQ, made assigning TCR associations to individual alleles difficult. In both the original and validation cohorts, the classifier was reported to diagnose cytomegalovirus status with high specificity and sensitivity. For the cohort, immune exposure information was limited to CMV serostatus. An association between a missense DCLRE1C variant and V-gene and J-gene trimming of TCR beta chains was found in a later genetic analysis and replicated in an independent cohort. Sequencing depth was assumed to be roughly uniform across donors in the presence/absence analyses, though that assumption may not hold. According to a later analysis, parvovirus B19, influenza, CMV and Epstein-Barr virus appeared linked to several top co-occurrence clusters. A group of highly shared sequence variants was considered likely to be a technical artifact of the sequencing pipeline. A later analysis found that HLA-associated TCR beta chains were more clonally expanded and had lower generation probabilities than equally common non-associated chains. In vitro tests confirmed that a few of the cytomegalovirus-associated TCR beta chains recognize cytomegalovirus antigens. Some IMGT-functional V segments, including TRBV6-2 and TRBV6-3, could not be distinguished by the 87-base-pair reads and were therefore excluded. The cohort was sequenced for TCR beta chains only, and without alpha or paired-chain data the features that could be detected were limited. An earlier analysis of around 540 of the donors showed that most TCR beta V segments appeared in productive rearrangements either about 87% or about 30% of the time, which broadly matched IMGT annotations. In a later genetic analysis, fewer N-insertions in productive TCRs were reported among donors in an Asian-associated ancestry cluster than the roughly 640-donor mean. The earlier analysis of around 600 of the donors excluded roughly 17 rarely observed V segments, including chromosome 9 orphons, because counts were too low. Because HLA typing was unavailable for some donors at each locus, only the typed subset was used in association tests. A total of about 150 TCR beta chains were listed by the study as associated with cytomegalovirus. Most TCR sequences were seen in very few donors, while some public TCRs were found in many individuals. In a later analysis, over 15,000 TCR beta sequences were associated with specific HLA alleles at a false discovery rate of 0.05.

From cysteine to phenylalanine, the CDR3 is 12 amino acids long. Just the 36-base CDR3 DNA is kept, in frame starting at base 1. In the germline V gene (reference sequence), CDR1 corresponds to GTSNPN and CDR2 to SVGIG. The V end loses 1 base and the J end loses 2 bases, and a stretch of 6 bases separates them. This clone occurred a few times. Its cognate antigen has yet to be identified. Base-call qualities are not available, and no considerably larger clone is one nucleotide away. The cohort comprised some 680 healthy bone marrow donors. At the time of sampling, every cohort member was nominally healthy, though immune exposures that went unrecorded were likely present. The donor tested CMV seronegative, placing the donor among the 300 to 400 seronegative members of the cohort. A peripheral blood sample was collected from each donor, and TCR beta sequencing was performed on peripheral blood mononuclear cells. Genomic DNA extraction from the blood cell samples was performed with the Qiagen DNeasy Blood Extraction Kit.

The library came from the immunoSEQ multiplex PCR assay. For the multiplex PCR, a mixture combining 60 forward primers for TCR Vbeta segments and 13 reverse primers for TCR Jbeta segments was used. The CDR3 region of rearranged TCR beta genes was amplified from genomic DNA with a multiplex PCR assay. On the Illumina HiSeq System, the amplified TCR beta libraries were sequenced as 87-base-pair reads. Regarding the original processing steps: A later analysis counted about 80 million unique TCR beta chains across the 690 or so repertoires, and around 9.9 million of these chains were shared by at least two donors. Raw reads were error-corrected and collapsed into unique sequences with a nearest-neighbor algorithm that merged closely related sequences to remove PCR and sequencing errors. CDR3 sequences were aligned to IMGT reference sequences to assign V, D and J gene segments. For a sequence to be retained, a match of at least six nucleotides was required to both a V gene segment and a J gene segment. A rearrangement counted as productive if the CDR3 had no stop codons and remained in frame with V and J, and every other rearrangement counted as non-productive. Following IMGT convention, CDR3 was defined as the stretch from the second conserved V-encoded cysteine up to the conserved J-encoded phenylalanine. Sequences without an unambiguous match to a single V gene segment were excluded from the earlier analysis of over 500 of the donors. In an earlier analysis of approximately 560 of the donors, a V segment was called functional when productive rearrangements were above 56.7%, and segregating when the standard deviation between donors exceeded 5%. To diagnose cytomegalovirus status from the catalog of TCR beta chain sequences, a statistical classification framework was built. V and J gene assignment, in a later analysis, came from comparing TCR nucleotide sequences with IMGT/GENE-DB human TR gene sequences. In a later analysis, CDR3 sequences and most-parsimonious VDJ recombination scenarios were assigned using the TCRdist pipeline. In a later analysis, each TCR beta chain was defined by its CDR3 amino acid sequence together with its V-gene family, and reads lacking a unique V-gene family were excluded. A later analysis removed several hundred highly shared, low-generation-probability nucleotide sequences to deal with suspected cross-contamination and a sequencing artifact. In a later analysis, a clonal expansion index was calculated for each public chain from normalized within-repertoire ranks of inferred template counts. A later analysis computed generation probabilities with a VDJ recombination model fitted to out-of-frame rearrangements, and checked the results against IGoR. Hypergeometric tests were used in a later analysis to score TCR-TCR, TCR-HLA and TCR-CMV co-occurrence, with a repertoire-size bias correction applied to the TCR pairs. In a later analysis, false discovery rates were estimated by permuting HLA or CMV assignments 20 times. In a later analysis, co-occurring TCRs were grouped with DBSCAN, and TCRdist sequence similarity was added when clustering was performed within HLA-allele-positive subsets. Co-occurrence clustering excluded repertoires with fewer than 30,000 or more than 120,000 public chains, plus five with anomalous nucleotide sharing. In its TCRdb copy, this immuneACCESS table keeps in-frame sequences only and misses some clones. Where compared with another copy, unresolved V genes explain less than half of these, and the others have no known cause. From that table come the V and J calls and clone size; the DNA was used to work out D and trimming. This sample is represented by some 130,000 clones; 65% to 85% of them were singletons. Clones ranked in the top ten supply approximately 1.2% of the sample.

The V and J segments used are TRBV30 and TRBJ2-7, with an unclear D gene assignment. This TCR was sampled from a boy aged 5-17 years in good health and CMV-seronegative. The sample comprised PBMCs. The nucleotide sequence is TGTGCCTGGAGTGAGCAGGCCTACGAGCAGTACTTC. Its protein is CAWSEQAYEQYF.